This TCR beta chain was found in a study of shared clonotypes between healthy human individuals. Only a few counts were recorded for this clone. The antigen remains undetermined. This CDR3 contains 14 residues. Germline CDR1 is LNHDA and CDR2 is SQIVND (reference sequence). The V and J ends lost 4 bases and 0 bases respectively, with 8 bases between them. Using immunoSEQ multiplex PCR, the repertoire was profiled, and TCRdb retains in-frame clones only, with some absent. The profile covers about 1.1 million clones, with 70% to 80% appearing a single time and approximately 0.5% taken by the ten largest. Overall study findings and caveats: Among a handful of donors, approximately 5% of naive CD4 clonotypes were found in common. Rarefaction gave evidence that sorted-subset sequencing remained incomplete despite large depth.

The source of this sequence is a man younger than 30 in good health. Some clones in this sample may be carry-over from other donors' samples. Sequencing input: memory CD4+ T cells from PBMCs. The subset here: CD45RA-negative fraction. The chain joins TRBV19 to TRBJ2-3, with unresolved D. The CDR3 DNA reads TGTGCCAGTAGTACGTACTCAAGCACAGATACGCAGTATTTT. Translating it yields CASSTYSSTDTQYF.